The entry that follows covers one T cell receptor (beta chain) sequence. This clonotype has a handful of counts. The antigen it recognizes is unknown. No per-base quality is available; no much larger clone lies one base away. As encoded in the germline V gene (reference sequence), CDR1 is SGHNT while CDR2 is YYREEE. Here V drops 4 bases and J drops 0 bases, and the junction holds 9 bases not matched to any gene. The CDR3 runs 16 residues from the cysteine to the phenylalanine. Only the CDR3 DNA is retained, 48 bases long and in frame from the first base. Sequencing instrument: Illumina NovaSeq 6000. TCR cDNA was made using 5'RACE template switching, a step that added a universal primer site and unique molecular identifiers. Priming of cDNA synthesis was performed from both the TCR alpha and TCR beta constant segments. Libraries were amplified in two PCR steps, with sample barcodes and sequencing adapters added in the second step. Libraries were sequenced on Illumina HiSeq 2500 (2x100 bp) or NovaSeq (2x150 bp). Under the source paper's analysis protocol: MIGEC was used to demultiplex reads and collapse the reads into UMI consensus sequences, and MiXCR was used for V(D)J alignment. Clonotypes responding to the vaccine were identified with edgeR on replicate PBMC samples, with the criteria of FDR below 0.01 and a log2 fold change above 5 up to day 15. Each bulk clonotype was labeled CD4 or CD8 based on which sequenced repertoire, CD4 or CD8, contained the clonotype at higher abundance. The public reads were reanalyzed by TCRdb: fastp trimming at Q25, MiXCR alignment, in-frame beta chains only. Each CDR3 protein appears once, grouped with its most common genes and DNA. The V and J calls reflect TCRdb's pipeline rather than the authors' work. This sample lists about 170,000 distinct CDR3 sequences; approximately 10% were detected once. The top ten constitute about 40% of the sample.

The data originate from a study of T cells after yellow fever vaccination (dated by TCRdb to the late 2010s). For the wider study: Libraries from fractions with low cell numbers were prepared with the SMART-Seq v4 Ultra Low Input RNA kit. To follow T-cell clones before and after both primary and booster YFV17D yellow fever vaccination, bulk TCR alpha and beta repertoires underwent longitudinal sequencing. Two healthy male donors, one aged 18 to 30 and one aged 30 to 39 years, were included in the cohort. Bulk PBMC replicates and cell subsets were isolated from blood drawn at multiple timepoints before and after both primary and secondary immunization.

What the work shows at the level of the full study, not this receptor alone: The study included only two donors, which limits how far the findings can be generalized. A small share of clonotypes was detected in both CD4 and CD8 compartments, with the overlap likely arising from convergent recombination. Compared with the primary T-cell response, the secondary T-cell response was faster but weaker, reaching its peak on day 5 rather than on day 15. Computational filtering was required because FACS-sorted repertoires could contain abundant contaminating clonotypes from the bulk population. After the booster, most of the clones that had expanded following primary vaccination were detected again (about 95% of CD4 and around 90% of CD8), which suggests that memory was broadly maintained.

In the paper's terms, the treatment or condition label means: live attenuated yellow fever vaccine strain. A standard Ficoll-Paque protocol was used to isolate PBMCs from peripheral blood. CD4 and CD8 T-cell fractions were isolated with Dynabeads CD4 and CD8 positive selection kits. RNA was extracted with TriZol from bulk PBMCs, CD4 and CD8 fractions, and dextramer-positive and dextramer-negative fractions. The sequencing used CD8+ T cells sorted from PBMCs, collected 15 days after the yellow fever booster vaccination. This TCR was recovered from a man aged 18 to 35 who received the YFV17D yellow fever vaccine. The chain employs TRBV5-4 and TRBJ1-1; 7 nucleotides in the junction match TRBD1. The encoded CDR3 is CASSPSDRRLNTEAFF. In nucleotide form, the sequence is TGTGCCAGCAGCCCCTCGGACAGGAGACTGAACACTGAAGCTTTCTTT.